This T cell receptor (beta chain) was sequenced during a study of T cell repertoires in cytomegalovirus infection. General observations from the study: CMV-specific TCR beta clonotypes restricted by HLA-C were the ones dominating the ex vivo response.

TCRdb fed the reads into MiXCR, producing one record per CDR3 protein. The repertoire consists of about 260,000 distinct CDR3 sequences, with over 8% occurring once and the leading ten covering roughly 16%. The germline V gene has CDR1 MNHEY and CDR2 SVGEGT. V was shortened by 3 bases and J by 7 bases, with 6 bases between the two germline ends. The CDR3 contains 11 residues. This clonotype was seen at least ten times. Antigen specificity is unknown. The V gene is TRBV6-2 or TRBV6-3, the J gene TRBJ1-1; D is unresolved. Sequenced: PBMCs. This receptor was identified in a human donor in good health (CMV status not recorded). Some clones in this sample may be carry-over from other donors' samples. CDR3 in amino acids: CASSYSYEAFF. The CDR3 nucleotides are TGTGCCAGCAGTTATTCCTATGAAGCTTTCTTT.